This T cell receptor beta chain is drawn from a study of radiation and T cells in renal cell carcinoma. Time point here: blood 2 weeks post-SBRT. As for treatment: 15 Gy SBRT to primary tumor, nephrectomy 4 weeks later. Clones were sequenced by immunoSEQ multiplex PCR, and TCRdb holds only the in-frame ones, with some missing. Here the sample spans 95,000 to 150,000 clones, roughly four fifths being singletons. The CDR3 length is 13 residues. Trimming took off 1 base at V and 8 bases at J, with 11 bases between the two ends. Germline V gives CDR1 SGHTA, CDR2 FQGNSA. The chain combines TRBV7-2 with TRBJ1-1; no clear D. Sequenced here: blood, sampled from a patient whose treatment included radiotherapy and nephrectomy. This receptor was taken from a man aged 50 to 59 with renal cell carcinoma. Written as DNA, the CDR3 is TGTGCCAGCAGCTTAGGAACTCTCCTGGAAGCTTTCTTT. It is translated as CASSLGTLLEAFF.